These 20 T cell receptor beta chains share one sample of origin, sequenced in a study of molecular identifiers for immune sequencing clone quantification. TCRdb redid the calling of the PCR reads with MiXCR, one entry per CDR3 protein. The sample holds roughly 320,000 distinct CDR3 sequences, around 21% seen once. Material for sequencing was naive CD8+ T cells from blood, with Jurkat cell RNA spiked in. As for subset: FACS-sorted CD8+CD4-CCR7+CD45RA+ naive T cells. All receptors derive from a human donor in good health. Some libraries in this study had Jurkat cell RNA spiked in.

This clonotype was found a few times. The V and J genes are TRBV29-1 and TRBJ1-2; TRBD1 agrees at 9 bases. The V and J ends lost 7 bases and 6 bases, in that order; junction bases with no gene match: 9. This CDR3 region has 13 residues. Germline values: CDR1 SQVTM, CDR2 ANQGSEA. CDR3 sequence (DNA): TGCAGCGGAGCCGGGACAGGGATGGATGGCTACACCTTC. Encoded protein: CSGAGTGMDGYTF.

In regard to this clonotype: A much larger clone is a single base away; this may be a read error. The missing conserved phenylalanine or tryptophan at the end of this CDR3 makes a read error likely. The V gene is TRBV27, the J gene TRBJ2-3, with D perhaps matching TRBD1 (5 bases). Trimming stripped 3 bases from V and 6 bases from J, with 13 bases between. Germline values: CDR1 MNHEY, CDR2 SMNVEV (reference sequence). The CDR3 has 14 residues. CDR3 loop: CASSLALGADTQYS. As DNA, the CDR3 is TGTGCCAGCAGTTTGGCCCTAGGGGCTGATACGCAGTATTCT.

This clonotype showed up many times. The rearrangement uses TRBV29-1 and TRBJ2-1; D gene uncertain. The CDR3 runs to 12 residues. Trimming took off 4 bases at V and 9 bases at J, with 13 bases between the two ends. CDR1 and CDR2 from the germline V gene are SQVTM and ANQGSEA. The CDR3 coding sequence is TGCAGCGTTGGGCCGTCCGTCCTTGAGCAGTTCTTC. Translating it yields CSVGPSVLEQFF.

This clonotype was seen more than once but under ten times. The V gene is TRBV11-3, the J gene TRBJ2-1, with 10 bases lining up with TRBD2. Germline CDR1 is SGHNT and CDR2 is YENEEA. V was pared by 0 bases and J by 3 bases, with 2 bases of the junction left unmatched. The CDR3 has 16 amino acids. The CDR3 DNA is TGTGCCAGCAGCTTAGAGACTAGCGGGCTCTACAATGAGCAGTTCTTC. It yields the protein CASSLETSGLYNEQFF.

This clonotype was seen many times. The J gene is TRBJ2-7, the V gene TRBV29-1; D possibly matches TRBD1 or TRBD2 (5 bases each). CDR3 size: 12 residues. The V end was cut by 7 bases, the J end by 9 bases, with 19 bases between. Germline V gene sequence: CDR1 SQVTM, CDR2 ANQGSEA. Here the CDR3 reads CSGLDGTRGQYF. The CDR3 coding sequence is TGCAGCGGCCTGGACGGTACGAGGGGGCAGTACTTC.

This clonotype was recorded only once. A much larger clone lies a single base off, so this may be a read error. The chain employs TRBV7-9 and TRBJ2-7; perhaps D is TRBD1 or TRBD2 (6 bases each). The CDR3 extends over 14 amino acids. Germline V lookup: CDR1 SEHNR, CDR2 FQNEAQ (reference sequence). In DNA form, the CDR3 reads TGTGTCAGCAGCTTAGATGGGGGGCTCTACGAGCAGTACTTC. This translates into CVSSLDGGLYEQYF.

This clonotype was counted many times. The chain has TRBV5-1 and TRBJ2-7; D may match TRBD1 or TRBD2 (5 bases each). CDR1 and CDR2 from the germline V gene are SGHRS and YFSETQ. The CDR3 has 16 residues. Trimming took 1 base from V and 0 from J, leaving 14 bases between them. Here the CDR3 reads CASSLSGGAVSYEQYF. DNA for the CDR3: TGCGCCAGCAGCTTGAGTGGGGGAGCCGTCTCCTACGAGCAGTACTTC. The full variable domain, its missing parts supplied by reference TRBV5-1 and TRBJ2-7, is KAGVTQTPRYLIKTRGQQVTLSCSPISGHRSVSWYQQTPGQGLQFLFEYFSETQRNKGNFPGRFSGRQFSNSRSEMNVSTLELGDSALYLCASSLSGGAVSYEQYFGPGTRLTVT.

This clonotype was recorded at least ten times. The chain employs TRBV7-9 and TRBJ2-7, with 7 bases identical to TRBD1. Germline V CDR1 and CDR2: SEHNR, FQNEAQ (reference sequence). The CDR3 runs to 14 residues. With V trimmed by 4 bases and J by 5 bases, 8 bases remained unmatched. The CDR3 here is CASSSPTGDDEQYF. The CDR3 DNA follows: TGTGCCAGCAGCTCGCCCACAGGGGATGACGAGCAGTACTTC.

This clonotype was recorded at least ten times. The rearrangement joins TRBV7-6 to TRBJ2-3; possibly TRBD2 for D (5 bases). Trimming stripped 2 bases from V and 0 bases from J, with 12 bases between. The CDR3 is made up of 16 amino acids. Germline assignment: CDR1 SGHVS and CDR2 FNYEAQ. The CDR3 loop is CASSLRAAPSTDTQYF. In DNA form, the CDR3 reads TGTGCCAGCAGCTTACGAGCGGCCCCAAGCACAGATACGCAGTATTTT.

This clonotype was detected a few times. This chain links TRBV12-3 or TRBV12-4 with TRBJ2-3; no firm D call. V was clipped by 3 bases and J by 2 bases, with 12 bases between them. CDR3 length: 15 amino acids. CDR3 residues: CASSFFARNTDTQYF. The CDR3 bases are TGTGCCAGCAGTTTCTTCGCTAGGAACACAGATACGCAGTATTTT.

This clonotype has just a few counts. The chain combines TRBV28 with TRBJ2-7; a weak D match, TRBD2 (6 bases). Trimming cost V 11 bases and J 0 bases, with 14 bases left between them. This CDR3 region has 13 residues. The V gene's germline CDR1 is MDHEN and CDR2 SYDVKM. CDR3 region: CAGGTAGSYEQYF. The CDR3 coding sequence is TGTGCCGGGGGGACGGCCGGCTCCTACGAGCAGTACTTC.

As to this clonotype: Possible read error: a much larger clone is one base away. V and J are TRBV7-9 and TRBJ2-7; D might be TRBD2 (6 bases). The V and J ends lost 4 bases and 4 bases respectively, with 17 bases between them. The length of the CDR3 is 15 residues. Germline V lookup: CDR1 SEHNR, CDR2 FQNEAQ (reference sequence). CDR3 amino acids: CASSSGGTPTYEQYF. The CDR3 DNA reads TGTGCCAGCAGCTCGGGCGGGACCCCAACTTACGAGCAGTACTTC.

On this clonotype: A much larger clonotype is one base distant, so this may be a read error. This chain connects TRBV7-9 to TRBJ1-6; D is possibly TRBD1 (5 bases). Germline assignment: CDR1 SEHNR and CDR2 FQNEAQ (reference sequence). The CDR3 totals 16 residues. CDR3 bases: TGTGCCGGCAGGCGCGCCGGAGGCAGGGCGCCGTCACCCCTCCACTTT. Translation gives CAGRRAGGRAPSPLHF.

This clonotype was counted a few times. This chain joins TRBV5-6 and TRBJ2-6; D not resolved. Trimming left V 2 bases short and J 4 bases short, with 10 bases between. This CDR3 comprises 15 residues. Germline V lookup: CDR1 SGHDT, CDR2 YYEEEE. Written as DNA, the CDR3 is TGTGCCAGCAGCTTTTGGGGTTCGGGGGCCAACGTCCTGACTTTC. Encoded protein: CASSFWGSGANVLTF. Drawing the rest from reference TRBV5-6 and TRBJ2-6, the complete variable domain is DAGVTQSPTHLIKTRGQQVTLRCSPKSGHDTVSWYQQALGQGPQFIFQYYEEEERQRGNFPDRFSGHQFPNYSSELNVNALLLGDSALYLCASSFWGSGANVLTFGAGSRLTVL.

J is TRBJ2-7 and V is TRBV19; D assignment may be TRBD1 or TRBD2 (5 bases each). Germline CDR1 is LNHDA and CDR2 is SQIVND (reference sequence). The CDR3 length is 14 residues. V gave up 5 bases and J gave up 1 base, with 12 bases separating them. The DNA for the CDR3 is TGTGCCAGTAGTCACGGGACGTCGTCCTACGAGCAGTACTTC. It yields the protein CASSHGTSSYEQYF.

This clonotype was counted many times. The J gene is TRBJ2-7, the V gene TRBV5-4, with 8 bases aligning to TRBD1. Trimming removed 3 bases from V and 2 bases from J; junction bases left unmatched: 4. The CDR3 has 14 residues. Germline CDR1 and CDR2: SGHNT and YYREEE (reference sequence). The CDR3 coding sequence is TGTGCCAGCAGCTCTTCGGACAGGGCCTACGAGCAGTACTTC. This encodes CASSSSDRAYEQYF.

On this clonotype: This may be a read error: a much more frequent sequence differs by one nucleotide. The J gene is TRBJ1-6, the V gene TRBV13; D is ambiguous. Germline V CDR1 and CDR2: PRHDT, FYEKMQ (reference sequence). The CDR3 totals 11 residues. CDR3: CATRVPSPLNF. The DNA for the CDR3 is TGTGCCACCCGCGTCCCCTCACCCCTCAACTTT.

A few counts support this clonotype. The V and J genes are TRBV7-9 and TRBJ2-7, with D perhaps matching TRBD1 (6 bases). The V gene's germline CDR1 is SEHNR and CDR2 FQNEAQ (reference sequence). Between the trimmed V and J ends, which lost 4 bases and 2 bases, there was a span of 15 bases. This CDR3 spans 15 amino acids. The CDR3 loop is CASSSAGTPTYEQYF. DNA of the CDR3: TGTGCCAGCAGCTCAGCCGGGACACCTACCTACGAGCAGTACTTC.

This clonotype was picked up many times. CDR3 in DNA: TGTGCCAGCAGTTTGACAGGGCGCTACTACGAGCAGTACTTC. Its translation is CASSLTGRYYEQYF. The chain employs TRBV12-3 or TRBV12-4 and TRBJ2-7; 7 positions agree with TRBD1. The J segment lost 3 bases and the V segment lost 3 bases, leaving 5 bases of the junction unmatched. This CDR3 is built from 14 residues.

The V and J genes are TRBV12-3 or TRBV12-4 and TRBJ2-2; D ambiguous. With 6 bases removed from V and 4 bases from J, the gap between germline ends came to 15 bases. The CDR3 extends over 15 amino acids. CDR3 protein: CASSPLWQSTGELFF. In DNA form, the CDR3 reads TGTGCCAGCAGCCCCCTGTGGCAGAGCACCGGGGAGCTGTTTTTT.